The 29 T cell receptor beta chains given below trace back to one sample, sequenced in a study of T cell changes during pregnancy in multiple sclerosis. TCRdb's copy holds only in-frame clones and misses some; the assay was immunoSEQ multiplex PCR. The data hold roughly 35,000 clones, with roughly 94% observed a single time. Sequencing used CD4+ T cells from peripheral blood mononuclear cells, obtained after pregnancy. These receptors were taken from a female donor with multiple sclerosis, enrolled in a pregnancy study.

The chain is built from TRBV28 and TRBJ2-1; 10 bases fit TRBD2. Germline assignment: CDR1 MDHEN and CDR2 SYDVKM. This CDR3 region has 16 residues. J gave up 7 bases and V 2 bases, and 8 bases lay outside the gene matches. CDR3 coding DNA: TGTGCCAGCAGTTTACCCAGCGGGAGGGCCGGTAATGAGCAGTTCTTC. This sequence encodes CASSLPSGRAGNEQFF.

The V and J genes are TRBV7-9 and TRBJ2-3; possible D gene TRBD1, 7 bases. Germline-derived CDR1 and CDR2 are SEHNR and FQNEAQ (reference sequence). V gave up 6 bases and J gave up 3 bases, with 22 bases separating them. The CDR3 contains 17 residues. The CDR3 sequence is CASRGGTVRGRTDTQYF. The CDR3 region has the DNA TGTGCCAGCAGAGGAGGGACAGTTAGAGGCAGGACAGATACGCAGTATTTT.

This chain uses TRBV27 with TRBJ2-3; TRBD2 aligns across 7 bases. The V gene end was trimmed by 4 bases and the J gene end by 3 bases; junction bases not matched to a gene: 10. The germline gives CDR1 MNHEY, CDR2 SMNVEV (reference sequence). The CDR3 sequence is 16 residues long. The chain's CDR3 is CASSSRTRRYTDTQYF. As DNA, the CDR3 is TGTGCCAGCAGTTCGCGGACTAGACGATATACAGATACGCAGTATTTT.

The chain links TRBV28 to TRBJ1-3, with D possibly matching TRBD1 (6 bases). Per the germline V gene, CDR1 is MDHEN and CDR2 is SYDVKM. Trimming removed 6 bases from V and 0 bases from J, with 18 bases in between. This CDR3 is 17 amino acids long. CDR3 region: CASSYIRQVYSGNTIYF. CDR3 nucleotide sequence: TGTGCCAGCAGCTACATCCGACAGGTCTACTCTGGAAACACCATATATTTT.

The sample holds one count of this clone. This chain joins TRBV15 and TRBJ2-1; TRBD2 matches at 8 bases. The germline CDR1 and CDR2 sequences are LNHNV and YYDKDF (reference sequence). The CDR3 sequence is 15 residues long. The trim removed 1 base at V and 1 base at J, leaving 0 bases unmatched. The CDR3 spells CATSRGLASYNEQFF. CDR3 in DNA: TGTGCCACCAGCAGAGGACTAGCGTCCTACAATGAGCAGTTCTTC.

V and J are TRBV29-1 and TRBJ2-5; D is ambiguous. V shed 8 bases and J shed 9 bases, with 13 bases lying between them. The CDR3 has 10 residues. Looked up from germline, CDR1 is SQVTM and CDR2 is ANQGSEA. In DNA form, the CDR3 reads TGCAGCTCCGGAGACGTGGCCCAGTACTTC. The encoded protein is CSSGDVAQYF.

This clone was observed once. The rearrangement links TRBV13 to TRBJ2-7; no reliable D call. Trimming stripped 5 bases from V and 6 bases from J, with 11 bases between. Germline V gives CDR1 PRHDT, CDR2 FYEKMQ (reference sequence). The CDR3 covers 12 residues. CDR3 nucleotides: TGTGCCAGCAGCCTGAGGAGAGGCGAGCAGTACTTC. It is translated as CASSLRRGEQYF. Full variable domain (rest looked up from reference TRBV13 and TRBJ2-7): AAGVIQSPRHLIKEKRETATLKCYPIPRHDTVYWYQQGPGQDPQFLISFYEKMQSDKGSIPDRFSAQQFSDYHSELNMSSLELGDSALYFCASSLRRGEQYFGPGTRLTVT.

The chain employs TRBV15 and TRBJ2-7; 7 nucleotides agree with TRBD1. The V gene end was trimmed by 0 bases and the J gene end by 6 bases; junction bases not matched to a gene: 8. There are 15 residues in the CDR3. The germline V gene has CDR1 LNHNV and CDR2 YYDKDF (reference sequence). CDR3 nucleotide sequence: TGTGCCACCAGCAGAGAAGGGGTGGGACAGCCCGAGCAGTACTTC. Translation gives CATSREGVGQPEQYF.

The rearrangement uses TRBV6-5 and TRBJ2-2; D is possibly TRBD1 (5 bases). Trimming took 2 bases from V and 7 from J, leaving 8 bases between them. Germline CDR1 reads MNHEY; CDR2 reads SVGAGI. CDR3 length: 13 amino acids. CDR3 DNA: TGTGCCAGCAGTTACGACAGCCTCGGGGAGCTGTTTTTT. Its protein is CASSYDSLGELFF.

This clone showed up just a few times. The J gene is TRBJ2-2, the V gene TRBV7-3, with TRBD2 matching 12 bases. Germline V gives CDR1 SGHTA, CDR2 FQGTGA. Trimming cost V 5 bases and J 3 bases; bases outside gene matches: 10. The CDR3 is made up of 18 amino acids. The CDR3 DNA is TGTGCCAGCAGCCGTCAGGCAGGACTAGCGGGATACACCGGGGAGCTGTTTTTT. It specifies CASSRQAGLAGYTGELFF.

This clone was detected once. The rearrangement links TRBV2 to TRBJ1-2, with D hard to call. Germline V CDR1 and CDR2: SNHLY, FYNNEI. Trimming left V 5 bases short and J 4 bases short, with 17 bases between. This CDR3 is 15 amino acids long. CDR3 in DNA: TGTGCCAGCAGTTACGCTACTGGCGGCATCTATGGCTACACCTTC. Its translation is CASSYATGGIYGYTF.

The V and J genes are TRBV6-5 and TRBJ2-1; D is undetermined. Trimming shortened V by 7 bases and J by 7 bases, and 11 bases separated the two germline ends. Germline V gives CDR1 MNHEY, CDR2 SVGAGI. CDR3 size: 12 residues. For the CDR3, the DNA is TGTGCCAGCACTTTACTCTGGAATGAGCAGTTCTTC. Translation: CASTLLWNEQFF.

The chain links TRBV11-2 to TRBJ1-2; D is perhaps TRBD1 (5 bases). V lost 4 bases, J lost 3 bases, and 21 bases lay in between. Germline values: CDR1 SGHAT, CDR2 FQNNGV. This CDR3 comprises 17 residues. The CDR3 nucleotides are TGTGCCAGCAGCTCTACCGCGGGGACGCGTAGGGACTATGGCTACACCTTC. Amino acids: CASSSTAGTRRDYGYTF.

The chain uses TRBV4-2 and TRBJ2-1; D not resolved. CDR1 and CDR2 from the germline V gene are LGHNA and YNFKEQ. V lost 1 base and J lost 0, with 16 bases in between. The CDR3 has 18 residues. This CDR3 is CASSQAPSEMISYNEQFF. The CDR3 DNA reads TGTGCCAGCAGCCAAGCTCCCTCCGAGATGATCTCCTACAATGAGCAGTTCTTC.

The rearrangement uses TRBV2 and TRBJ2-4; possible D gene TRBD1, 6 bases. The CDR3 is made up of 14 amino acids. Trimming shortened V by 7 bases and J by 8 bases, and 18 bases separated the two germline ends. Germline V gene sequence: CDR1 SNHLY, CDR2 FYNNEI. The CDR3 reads CASINKGTLDIQYF. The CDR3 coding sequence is TGTGCCAGCATTAACAAAGGGACATTAGACATTCAGTACTTC.

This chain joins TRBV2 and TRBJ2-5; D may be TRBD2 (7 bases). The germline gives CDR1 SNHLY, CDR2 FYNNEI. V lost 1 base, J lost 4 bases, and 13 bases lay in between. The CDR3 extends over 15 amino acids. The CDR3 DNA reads TGTGCCAGCAGTGAAGGGGTTGGGGGGGCAGAGACCCAGTACTTC. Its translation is CASSEGVGGAETQYF. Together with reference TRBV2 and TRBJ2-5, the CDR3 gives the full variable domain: EPEVTQTPSHQVTQMGQEVILRCVPISNHLYFYWYRQILGQKVEFLVSFYNNEISEKSEIFDDQFSVERPDGSNFTLKIRSTKLEDSAMYFCASSEGVGGAETQYFGPGTRLLVL.

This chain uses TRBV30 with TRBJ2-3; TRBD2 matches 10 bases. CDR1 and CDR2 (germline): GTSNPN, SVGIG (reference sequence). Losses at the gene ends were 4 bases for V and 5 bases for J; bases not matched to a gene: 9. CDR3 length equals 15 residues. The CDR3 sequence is CAWMEELAGVDTQYF. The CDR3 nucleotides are TGTGCCTGGATGGAGGAGCTAGCGGGAGTAGATACGCAGTATTTT.

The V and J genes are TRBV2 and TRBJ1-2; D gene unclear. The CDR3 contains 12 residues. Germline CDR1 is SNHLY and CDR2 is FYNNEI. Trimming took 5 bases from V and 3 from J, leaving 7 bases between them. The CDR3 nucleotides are TGTGCCAGCAGTTCAACAGACTATGGCTACACCTTC. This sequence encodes CASSSTDYGYTF.

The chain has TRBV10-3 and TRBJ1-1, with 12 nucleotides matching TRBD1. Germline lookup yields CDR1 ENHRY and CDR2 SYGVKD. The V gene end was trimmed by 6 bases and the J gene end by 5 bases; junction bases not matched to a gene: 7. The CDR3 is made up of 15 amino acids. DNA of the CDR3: TGTGCCATCAGAGGGACAGGGGGCGTCGGAACTGAAGCTTTCTTT. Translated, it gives CAIRGTGGVGTEAFF.

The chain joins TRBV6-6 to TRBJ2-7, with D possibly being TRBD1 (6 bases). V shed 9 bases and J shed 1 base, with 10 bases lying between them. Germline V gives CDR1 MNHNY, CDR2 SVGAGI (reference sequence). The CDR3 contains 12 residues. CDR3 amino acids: CASSGQSYEQYF. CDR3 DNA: TGTGCCAGTTCCGGACAGTCCTACGAGCAGTACTTC.

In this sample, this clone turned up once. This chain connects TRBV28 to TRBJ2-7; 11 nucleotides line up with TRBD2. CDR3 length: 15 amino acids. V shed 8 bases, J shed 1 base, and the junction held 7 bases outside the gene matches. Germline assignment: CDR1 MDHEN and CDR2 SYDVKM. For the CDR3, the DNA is TGTGCCAGCCGGAGACTAGCGGGAACGTCCTACGAGCAGTACTTC. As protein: CASRRLAGTSYEQYF.

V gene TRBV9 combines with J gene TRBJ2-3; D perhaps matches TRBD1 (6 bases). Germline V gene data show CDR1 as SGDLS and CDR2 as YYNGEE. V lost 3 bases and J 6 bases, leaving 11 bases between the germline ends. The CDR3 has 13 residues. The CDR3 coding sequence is TGTGCCAGCAGCGCAACAGGGTTGGATACGCAGTATTTT. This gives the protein CASSATGLDTQYF.

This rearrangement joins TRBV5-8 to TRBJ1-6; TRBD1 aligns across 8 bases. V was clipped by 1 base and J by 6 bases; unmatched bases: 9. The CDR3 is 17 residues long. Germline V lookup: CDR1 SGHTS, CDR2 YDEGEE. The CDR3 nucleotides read TGTGCCAGCAGCTTGTGGGGCTTGGACAGGGCTAATTCACCCCTCCACTTT. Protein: CASSLWGLDRANSPLHF. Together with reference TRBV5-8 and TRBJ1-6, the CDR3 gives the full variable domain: EAGVTQSPTHLIKTRGQQATLRCSPISGHTSVYWYQQALGLGLQFLLWYDEGEERNRGNFPPRFSGRQFPNYSSELNVNALELEDSALYLCASSLWGLDRANSPLHFGNGTRLTVT.

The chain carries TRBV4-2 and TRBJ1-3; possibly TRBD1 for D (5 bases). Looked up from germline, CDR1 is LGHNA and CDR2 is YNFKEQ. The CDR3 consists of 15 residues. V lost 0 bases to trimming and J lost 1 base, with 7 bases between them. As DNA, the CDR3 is TGTGCCAGCAGCCAAGAAGACAGATCTGGAAACACCATATATTTT. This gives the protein CASSQEDRSGNTIYF.

The DNA for the CDR3 is TGTGCCAGCAGCCTCAGGGCTAGCGGGGGGGGCTCCTACGAGCAGTACTTC. This codes for CASSLRASGGGSYEQYF. The chain links TRBV7-2 to TRBJ2-7, with 12 bases matching TRBD2. This CDR3 is built from 17 residues. The V and J ends lost 5 bases and 0 bases, in that order; junction bases with no gene match: 8. CDR1 is SGHTA and CDR2 is FQGNSA in the germline V gene.

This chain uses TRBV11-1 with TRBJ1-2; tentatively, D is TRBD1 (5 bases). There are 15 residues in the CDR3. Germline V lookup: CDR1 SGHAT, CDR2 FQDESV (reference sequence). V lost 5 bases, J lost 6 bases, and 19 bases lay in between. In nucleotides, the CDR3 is TGTGCCAGCAGCCCCCTAGGGACGGCTAGCGATGGCTACACCTTC. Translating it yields CASSPLGTASDGYTF.

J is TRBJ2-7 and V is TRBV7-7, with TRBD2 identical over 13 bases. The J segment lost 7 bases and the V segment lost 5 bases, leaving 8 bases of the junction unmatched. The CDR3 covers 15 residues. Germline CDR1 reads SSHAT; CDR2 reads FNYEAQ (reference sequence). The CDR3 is CASSPGLAGAGEQYF. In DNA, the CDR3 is TGTGCCAGCAGCCCCGGACTAGCGGGAGCGGGGGAGCAGTACTTC.

The CDR3 here is CASTGQVGLFF. DNA of the CDR3: TGTGCCAGCACCGGACAGGTGGGGCTGTTTTTT. This chain links TRBV7-9 with TRBJ2-2, with 7 nucleotides matching TRBD1. This CDR3 comprises 11 residues. CDR1 is SEHNR, CDR2 FQNEAQ, per germline (reference sequence). V lost 7 bases, J lost 13 bases, and 6 bases stayed unmatched.

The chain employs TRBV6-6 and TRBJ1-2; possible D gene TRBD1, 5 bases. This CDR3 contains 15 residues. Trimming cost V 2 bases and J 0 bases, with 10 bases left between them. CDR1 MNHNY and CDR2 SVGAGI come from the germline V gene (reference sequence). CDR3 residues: CASSYLPTANYGYTF. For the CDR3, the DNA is TGTGCCAGCAGTTACCTTCCGACAGCTAACTATGGCTACACCTTC.